These 13 T cell receptor beta chains were all obtained from the same sample, sequenced in a study of post-analysis software for immune sequencing data. No cognate antigen is known for these TCRs. Study-wide results and limits: Patients used about 5 TRBV segments, including TRBV5-6, TRBV5-1 and TRBV20-1, more often than controls.

Unique-molecular-identifier-tagged TCR beta cDNA libraries were used. TCRdb reprocessed the PCR reads via MiXCR and lists one record per CDR3 protein. Of roughly 410,000 distinct CDR3 sequences detected, less than 40% appear once; the ten largest clones hold around an eighth. Sequencing used blood. The source is a girl between 10 and 17 years old with multiple sclerosis.

The J gene is TRBJ2-7, the V gene TRBV11-2; 8 bases are shared with TRBD1. The CDR3 sequence is 15 residues long. The ends lost 4 bases at V and 9 bases at J; junction bases unmatched: 14. CDR1 and CDR2 (germline): SGHAT, FQNNGV. Written as DNA, the CDR3 is TGTGCCAGCAGCTCCCAGGAGGGACAGGCTACGAGGCAGTACGTC. It codes for CASSSQEGQATRQYV.

There are a few counts of this clonotype. This chain uses TRBV12-5 with TRBJ2-7, with TRBD1 identical over 9 bases. The CDR3 is 15 residues long. V shed 3 bases and J 3 bases; nucleotides not matched to a gene: 6. Germline V gives CDR1 LGHNT, CDR2 FRNRAP. DNA for the CDR3: TGTGCTAGTGGTTTTAATACAGGGGGCGGCTACGAGCAGTACTTC. It codes for CASGFNTGGGYEQYF.

This clonotype turned up a few times. The genes are TRBV7-3 and TRBJ1-4; D unclear. CDR1 and CDR2 from the germline V gene are SGHTA and FQGTGA. Trimming took off 2 bases at V and 8 bases at J, with 9 bases between the two ends. This CDR3 has 13 residues. The CDR3 nucleotides are TGTGCCAGCAGCTTACCACACAGAGAAAAACTGTTTTTT. Translation: CASSLPHREKLFF. The complete variable domain, with remaining parts taken from reference TRBV7-3 and TRBJ1-4, reads GAGVSQTPSNKVTEKGKYVELRCDPISGHTALYWYRQSLGQGPEFLIYFQGTGAADDSGLPNDRFFAVRPEGSVSTLKIQRTERGDSAVYLCASSLPHREKLFFGSGTQLSVL.

This clonotype appeared a few times. V usage is TRBV2 and J usage is TRBJ2-5; D not resolved. CDR3 length: 13 residues. Germline CDR1 is SNHLY and CDR2 is FYNNEI. V shed 7 bases and J shed 2 bases, with 11 bases lying between them. Here the CDR3 DNA reads TGTGCCAGCAATCGGCTTTTACAAGAGACCCAGTACTTC. Translation: CASNRLLQETQYF.

The sample holds a few counts of this clonotype. This chain joins TRBV4-3 and TRBJ2-7; no reliable D call. Near its end, the DNA agrees better with TRBJ2-5, so the J call may be wrong. This CDR3 is 16 amino acids long. Germline CDR1 and CDR2: LGHNA and YSLEER. The CDR3 sequence: CASSQARSRLQETQYF. DNA of the CDR3: TGCGCCAGCAGCCAAGCCCGGTCTCGCCTTCAGGAGACCCAGTACTTC.

This clonotype has a single count. The rearrangement joins TRBV20-1 to TRBJ2-5; 11 bases fit TRBD2. Germline-derived CDR1 and CDR2 are DFQATT and SNEGSKA (reference sequence). Trimming cost V 4 bases and J 2 bases; bases outside gene matches: 6. This CDR3 spans 15 amino acids. The CDR3, as DNA: TGCAGTGCTATTACTAGCGGGGGATTACAAGAGACCCAGTACTTC. Translated: CSAITSGGLQETQYF.

This clonotype was recorded a few times. The chain is built from TRBV2 and TRBJ2-7; 9 nucleotides line up with TRBD1. Germline CDR1 SNHLY, CDR2 FYNNEI. Unmatched junction bases numbered 9, after V lost 6 bases and J lost 6 bases. This CDR3 region has 14 residues. CDR3 in amino acids: CASSPGTGFGEQYF. CDR3 DNA: TGTGCCAGCAGCCCCGGGACAGGGTTTGGCGAGCAGTACTTC.

In this sample, this clonotype turned up a few times. The chain recombines TRBV9 with TRBJ2-1; no reliable D call. The CDR3 has 15 amino acids. V was shortened by 0 bases and J by 5 bases, with 12 bases between the two germline ends. Germline CDR1 is SGDLS and CDR2 is YYNGEE. The CDR3 DNA reads as TGTGCCAGCAGCGTAGGGGCACCGATCGACAATGAGCAGTTCTTC. Protein product: CASSVGAPIDNEQFF.

This chain links TRBV25-1 with TRBJ1-2; perhaps TRBD1 as D (5 bases). Germline V gene lookup returns CDR1 MGHDK and CDR2 SYGVNS. The V gene lost 6 bases and the J gene lost 8 bases, with 16 bases spanning the gap. CDR3 length: 13 residues. Here the CDR3 reads CASRGEKGGGYTF. The CDR3 DNA is TGTGCCAGCAGAGGGGAGAAGGGCGGAGGCTACACCTTC.

DNA of the CDR3: TGTGCCAGCAGCCAAAACGGGGACTATGGCTACACCTTC. It specifies CASSQNGDYGYTF. The gene calls are TRBV3-1 and TRBJ1-2; D is uncertain. The CDR3 runs to 13 residues. Germline loops: CDR1 LGHDT, CDR2 YNNKEL (reference sequence). Trimming took off 2 bases at V and 3 bases at J, with 7 bases between the two ends.

This clonotype was seen only a few times. The chain employs TRBV27 and TRBJ1-2; no clear D. The CDR3 covers 13 residues. Germline assignment: CDR1 MNHEY and CDR2 SMNVEV (reference sequence). V lost 7 bases to trimming and J lost 2 bases, with 11 bases between them. CDR3 in amino acids: CASKAGANYGYTF. CDR3 bases: TGTGCCAGCAAAGCGGGCGCGAACTATGGCTACACCTTC.

This clonotype has a handful of counts. The chain combines TRBV9 with TRBJ2-4; no firm D call. Per the germline V gene, CDR1 is SGDLS and CDR2 is YYNGEE. With 3 bases removed from V and 2 bases from J, the gap between germline ends came to 12 bases. This CDR3 comprises 15 residues. In DNA form, the CDR3 reads TGTGCCAGCAGCGGAGACTCCGTCCCCAAAAACATTCAGTACTTC. Translating it yields CASSGDSVPKNIQYF.

V gene TRBV29-1 combines with J gene TRBJ2-3; D not certain. This CDR3 has 13 residues. Germline CDR1 SQVTM, CDR2 ANQGSEA. Trimming took 5 bases from V and 0 from J, leaving 9 bases between them. CDR3 bases: TGCAGCGTTCGGATTGGGAGCACAGATACGCAGTATTTT. This translates into CSVRIGSTDTQYF.